Listed below are T cell receptor beta chains from one sample, sequenced in a study of identical twins. In TCRdb, the 5' RACE reads were re-called with MiXCR into one record per CDR3 protein. The table shows around 250,000 distinct CDR3 sequences, with roughly 13% occurring only once. The same specimen was also included in a second study, on yellow fever vaccine responses in identical twins.

The sequencing input was memory (CD45RO+) T cells sorted from blood. The receptor source for this set is a young woman in good health. CDR3s leave out the opening cysteine and the closing phenylalanine or tryptophan. Fields, in order: clone size, V gene, J gene, CDR3 protein. The listing skips clone size in some rows; elsewhere it reads once, few, many or a size class.

clone_size: NA; v_call: TRBV30; j_call: TRBJ2-5; cdr3_aa: AWGSKETQY
clone_size: few; v_call: TRBV7-2; j_call: TRBJ1-3; cdr3_aa: ASSLESVPGNTIY
clone_size: NA; v_call: TRBV28; j_call: TRBJ2-4; cdr3_aa: ASRGGDEGKNIQY
clone_size: NA; v_call: TRBV9; j_call: TRBJ1-6; cdr3_aa: ASSVGSGGQSPLH
clone_size: NA; v_call: TRBV28; j_call: TRBJ2-2; cdr3_aa: ASSFLTHRRGRELF
clone_size: NA; v_call: TRBV1; j_call: TRBJ2-1; cdr3_aa: TSSRWDYQRGF
clone_size: NA; v_call: TRBV28; j_call: TRBJ2-7; cdr3_aa: ANPKREEYYEQY
clone_size: few; v_call: TRBV20-1; j_call: TRBJ2-3; cdr3_aa: SATAGGRNADTQY
clone_size: NA; v_call: TRBV6-4; j_call: TRBJ2-3; cdr3_aa: ASSATGTSGTDTQY
clone_size: NA; v_call: TRBV29-1; j_call: TRBJ2-5; cdr3_aa: SAAGVAGRGGQETQY
clone_size: NA; v_call: TRBV5-1; j_call: TRBJ2-5; cdr3_aa: ASSLVVSAIGETQY
clone_size: NA; v_call: TRBV20-1; j_call: TRBJ1-1; cdr3_aa: SAKGEAF
clone_size: NA; v_call: TRBV29-1; j_call: TRBJ2-3; cdr3_aa: SAPGGVEDTQY
clone_size: few; v_call: TRBV29-1; j_call: TRBJ2-4; cdr3_aa: SVRVLDIQY
clone_size: few; v_call: TRBV6-2/TRBV6-3; j_call: TRBJ1-5; cdr3_aa: ASKGAWQPQH
clone_size: NA; v_call: TRBV20-1; j_call: TRBJ2-7; cdr3_aa: SANSGTREYEQY
clone_size: NA; v_call: TRBV6-1; j_call: TRBJ2-3; cdr3_aa: ASSRDGLATDTQY
clone_size: few; v_call: TRBV7-4; j_call: TRBJ2-5; cdr3_aa: ASSQGGGGEKETQY
clone_size: NA; v_call: TRBV20-1; j_call: TRBJ2-5; cdr3_aa: SATTQGGEETQY
clone_size: NA; v_call: TRBV28; j_call: TRBJ2-5; cdr3_aa: ASGGKETQY
clone_size: many; v_call: TRBV28; j_call: TRBJ2-5; cdr3_aa: ASSLSDRGKTQY
clone_size: medium-sized; v_call: TRBV6-1; j_call: TRBJ1-5; cdr3_aa: ASSVPGQSSRNQPQH
clone_size: few; v_call: TRBV5-4; j_call: TRBJ2-2; cdr3_aa: ASSYPGGRITGELF
clone_size: NA; v_call: TRBV15; j_call: TRBJ2-5; cdr3_aa: ATSRETGEETQY
clone_size: few; v_call: TRBV20-1; j_call: TRBJ1-2; cdr3_aa: SASMGHDYGYT
clone_size: NA; v_call: TRBV4-3; j_call: TRBJ1-6; cdr3_aa: ASSQDPLRPLH
clone_size: many; v_call: TRBV27; j_call: TRBJ1-1; cdr3_aa: ASSFSGGLDTEAF
clone_size: few; v_call: TRBV5-1; j_call: TRBJ1-6; cdr3_aa: ASSLEGESSSPLH
clone_size: many; v_call: TRBV5-1; j_call: TRBJ2-5; cdr3_aa: ASSFSETQY
clone_size: NA; v_call: TRBV11-2; j_call: TRBJ2-7; cdr3_aa: ASSLFESGGIYEQY
clone_size: NA; v_call: TRBV12-3/TRBV12-4; j_call: TRBJ2-5; cdr3_aa: ASSLEEGLWTQY
clone_size: few; v_call: TRBV27; j_call: TRBJ1-2; cdr3_aa: ASSNLGDRRYYGYT
clone_size: few; v_call: TRBV14; j_call: TRBJ2-5; cdr3_aa: ASSLMTGWGETQY
clone_size: NA; v_call: TRBV7-2; j_call: TRBJ2-1; cdr3_aa: ASSTAGTPRNEQF
clone_size: NA; v_call: TRBV7-2; j_call: TRBJ2-2; cdr3_aa: ASSLRNSGSGTGELF
clone_size: many; v_call: TRBV5-6; j_call: TRBJ2-5; cdr3_aa: ASGGLAKQETQY
clone_size: few; v_call: TRBV7-8; j_call: TRBJ2-7; cdr3_aa: ASSFQENYEQY
clone_size: few; v_call: TRBV29-1; j_call: TRBJ1-1; cdr3_aa: SVGFPGQMNTEAF
clone_size: many; v_call: TRBV29-1; j_call: TRBJ2-7; cdr3_aa: SVEPTGGGYEQY
clone_size: NA; v_call: TRBV7-8; j_call: TRBJ1-6; cdr3_aa: ASSLGAYNSPLH
clone_size: few; v_call: TRBV10-3; j_call: TRBJ2-1; cdr3_aa: AISELAGGSYNEQF
clone_size: few; v_call: TRBV11-2; j_call: TRBJ2-1; cdr3_aa: ASSPTLNNEQF
clone_size: many; v_call: TRBV10-3; j_call: TRBJ2-7; cdr3_aa: AISGLREEQY
clone_size: NA; v_call: TRBV28; j_call: TRBJ2-7; cdr3_aa: ASSSHILSSYEQY
clone_size: few; v_call: TRBV6-1; j_call: TRBJ2-1; cdr3_aa: ASSLTRAGGPGEQF
clone_size: few; v_call: TRBV20-1; j_call: TRBJ2-7; cdr3_aa: SAGPRGAGPDEQY
clone_size: many; v_call: TRBV24-1; j_call: TRBJ2-1; cdr3_aa: ATSDRTSLNEQF
clone_size: NA; v_call: TRBV5-1; j_call: TRBJ2-1; cdr3_aa: ASQPLGVPYNEQF
clone_size: NA; v_call: TRBV12-3/TRBV12-4; j_call: TRBJ2-3; cdr3_aa: ASKRSSGTDTQY
clone_size: NA; v_call: TRBV11-2; j_call: TRBJ2-2; cdr3_aa: ASSSNAQGANTGELF
clone_size: few; v_call: TRBV7-7; j_call: TRBJ2-5; cdr3_aa: ASSLGTGGSQETQY
clone_size: NA; v_call: TRBV2; j_call: TRBJ2-1; cdr3_aa: ASNLRGEDEQF
clone_size: NA; v_call: TRBV6-5; j_call: TRBJ2-1; cdr3_aa: ASGGGIAEQF
clone_size: NA; v_call: TRBV9; j_call: TRBJ1-5; cdr3_aa: ASSPGPDQPQH
clone_size: many; v_call: TRBV29-1; j_call: TRBJ2-2; cdr3_aa: SVRTGGDTGELF